This TCR beta chain was sequenced during a study of CDR3 diversity in severe acne. Each CDR3 protein gets one entry after TCRdb re-called the PCR reads with MiXCR. The sample has over 85,000 distinct CDR3 sequences, roughly half seen once. Notes on this clonotype: One end of the junction does not line up with germline, which may come from a read error.

From germline, CDR1 is MGHDK and CDR2 SYGVNS. The CDR3 sequence is 15 residues long. Sequenced sample: blood. This clonotype originated in a male donor with acne. The chain carries TRBV25-1 and TRBJ1-2, with a tentative D call TRBD1 (5 bases). CDR3 in DNA: TGTGCCAGCAGTGATACGCAGGGTGTAAGCTATGGCAACACCTTC. Translating it yields CASSDTQGVSYGNTF.